Listed here are 31 T cell receptor beta chains from one sample, sequenced in a study of CD8 T cells in ankylosing spondylitis. Overall study findings and caveats: A motif of 8 or 9 highly homologous TCR beta variants was seen as apparently characteristic of ankylosing spondylitis blood.

TCRdb re-analysed the 5' RACE reads in MiXCR, keeping a single row per CDR3 protein. This table holds about 540,000 distinct CDR3 sequences, 9.5% to 15% found once. No antigen has been identified for these receptors. The sample taken for sequencing was blood, either unsorted or a sorted T cell fraction (not recorded which). Receptors were obtained from a male donor with ankylosing spondylitis.

This clonotype was detected a few times. This chain uses TRBV4-1 with TRBJ1-1; D possibly corresponds to TRBD1 (6 bases). CDR1 and CDR2 from the germline V gene are MGHRA and YSYEKL. This CDR3 has 16 amino acids. The germline V and J ends were trimmed by 4 bases and 6 bases, with 21 bases remaining between them. CDR3 DNA: TGCGCCAGCAGCCCTTTAACGGGACAACCAGCCGCTGAAGCTTTCTTT. As protein: CASSPLTGQPAAEAFF.

The V gene is TRBV5-5, the J gene TRBJ1-6; D remains ambiguous. Germline V gene sequence: CDR1 SGHKS, CDR2 YYEKEE (reference sequence). Trimming took 0 bases from V and 7 from J, leaving 8 bases between them. This CDR3 has 14 residues. DNA for the CDR3: TGTGCCAGCAGCTTGGTGGCACAGAATTCACCCCTCCACTTT. The encoded protein is CASSLVAQNSPLHF. The full variable domain, its missing parts supplied by reference TRBV5-5 and TRBJ1-6, is DAGVTQSPTHLIKTRGQQVTLRCSPISGHKSVSWYQQVLGQGPQFIFQYYEKEERGRGNFPDRFSARQFPNYSSELNVNALLLGDSALYLCASSLVAQNSPLHFGNGTRLTVT.

J is TRBJ2-7 and V is TRBV12-3 or TRBV12-4, with 7 bases fitting TRBD2. The CDR3 spans 13 residues. The V segment lost 3 bases and the J segment 5 bases; nucleotides outside the gene matches: 4. CDR3 protein: CASSFAGVDEQYF. DNA of the CDR3: TGTGCCAGCAGTTTCGCGGGAGTCGACGAGCAGTACTTC.

In this sample, this clonotype turned up many times. This chain uses TRBV28 with TRBJ2-5; a possible D gene is TRBD2 (6 bases). Deletions cut 3 bases from V and 1 base from J, with 12 bases between. The CDR3 sequence is 15 residues long. Germline V gives CDR1 MDHEN, CDR2 SYDVKM. The CDR3 loop reads CASSFTAGFQETQYF. CDR3 in DNA: TGTGCCAGCAGTTTCACCGCGGGGTTCCAAGAGACCCAGTACTTC.

The table lists this clonotype with many counts. The chain has TRBV25-1 and TRBJ1-2; 8 nucleotides match TRBD1. The germline gives CDR1 MGHDK, CDR2 SYGVNS. The CDR3 is 14 amino acids. J lost 8 bases, V lost 1 base, and 6 bases had no gene match. In nucleotides, the CDR3 is TGTGCCAGCAGTGAATCCCAGAGGGACAGGGGCTACACCTTC. Encoded protein: CASSESQRDRGYTF.

This chain joins TRBV18 and TRBJ1-1; D unresolved. V lost 4 bases and J lost 0, with 9 bases in between. Germline values: CDR1 KGHSH, CDR2 LQKENI. The CDR3 contains 14 residues. CDR3 residues: CASSLWTVNTEAFF. In DNA, the CDR3 is TGTGCCAGCTCACTCTGGACCGTGAACACTGAAGCTTTCTTT. The entire variable domain, with the rest obtained from reference TRBV18 and TRBJ1-1, is as follows: NAGVMQNPRHLVRRRGQEARLRCSPMKGHSHVYWYRQLPEEGLKFMVYLQKENIIDESGMPKERFSAEFPKEGPSILRIQQVVRGDSAAYFCASSLWTVNTEAFFGQGTRLTVV.

This clonotype was detected only a few times. The chain employs TRBV30 and TRBJ2-2; D gene ambiguous. The CDR3 consists of 12 residues. CDR1 GTSNPN and CDR2 SVGIG come from the germline V gene (reference sequence). V lost 8 bases, J lost 2 bases, and 9 bases lay in between. CDR3 sequence: CARRYNTGELFF. In nucleotides, the CDR3 is TGTGCCCGACGTTATAACACCGGGGAGCTGTTTTTT. The entire variable domain, with the rest obtained from reference TRBV30 and TRBJ2-2, is as follows: SQTIHQWPATLVQPVGSPLSLECTVEGTSNPNLYWYRQAAGRGLQLLFYSVGIGQISSEVPQNLSASRPQDRQFILSSKKLLLSDSGFYLCARRYNTGELFFGEGSRLTVL.

The genes are TRBV5-1 and TRBJ2-3; 13 positions match TRBD2. J was trimmed by 5 bases and V by 4 bases; bases with no gene match: 10. The CDR3 has 17 residues. Germline V gives CDR1 SGHRS, CDR2 YFSETQ. This chain's CDR3 is CASSTDPGLAGIDTQYF. The CDR3 region has the DNA TGCGCCAGCAGCACGGACCCGGGACTAGCGGGAATAGATACGCAGTATTTT.

V is TRBV28 and J is TRBJ2-7; no firm D call. The CDR3 has 11 amino acids. V gave up 6 bases and J gave up 4 bases, with 7 bases separating them. Germline loops: CDR1 MDHEN, CDR2 SYDVKM. CDR3 residues: CASSANYEQYV. CDR3 nucleotide sequence: TGTGCCAGCAGCGCAAATTACGAGCAGTACGTC.

This chain joins TRBV28 and TRBJ2-3, with 8 nucleotides matching TRBD2. J lost 6 bases, V lost 8 bases, and 13 bases had no gene match. Germline values: CDR1 MDHEN, CDR2 SYDVKM. The CDR3 spans 15 residues. The CDR3 here is CASLLTGGSWDTQYF. The CDR3 DNA reads TGTGCCAGCCTTTTAACGGGGGGGTCTTGGGATACGCAGTATTTT.

This clonotype was picked up many times. The chain is built from TRBV5-1 and TRBJ2-3; TRBD2 agrees at 8 bases. The ends lost 7 bases at V and 0 bases at J; junction bases unmatched: 1. Germline CDR1 SGHRS, CDR2 YFSETQ. There are 13 residues in the CDR3. The CDR3 region is CASSSGSTDTQYF. For the CDR3, the DNA is TGCGCCAGCTCTAGCGGGAGCACAGATACGCAGTATTTT.

This clonotype was seen a handful of times. The chain joins TRBV3-1 to TRBJ2-2, with 8 bases that match TRBD1. V trimming: 5 bases; J trimming: 5 bases; junction bases outside the gene matches: 7. The CDR3 loop spans 15 amino acids. Looked up from germline, CDR1 is LGHDT and CDR2 is YNNKEL (reference sequence). The CDR3 DNA follows: TGTGCCAGCAGCGGCAGGGGGCGAAGGACCGGGGAGCTGTTTTTT. Translating gives CASSGRGRRTGELFF.

This chain links TRBV5-6 with TRBJ2-6; D is unresolved. The CDR3 length is 16 residues. The germline gives CDR1 SGHDT, CDR2 YYEEEE. Trimming removed 0 bases at V and 0 bases at J, with 7 bases between. For the CDR3, the DNA is TGTGCCAGCAGCTTGGAGGTCCGCTCTGGGGCCAACGTCCTGACTTTC. Protein: CASSLEVRSGANVLTF.

This clonotype was detected only a few times. The rearrangement joins TRBV6-1 to TRBJ1-2; D ambiguous. This CDR3 has 14 residues. CDR1 is MNHNS, CDR2 SASEGT, per germline. V was trimmed by 5 bases and J by 8 bases, leaving 18 bases between them. The CDR3 nucleotides are TGTGCCAGCAGTCAACTACAGCGAGTCGGAGGCTACACCTTC. This gives the protein CASSQLQRVGGYTF.

A word on this clonotype: The conserved phenylalanine or tryptophan is not found at the CDR3 terminus, so this likely reflects a read error. This chain links TRBV7-8 with TRBJ1-6, with 8 bases that match TRBD1. Germline trimming cut 5 bases from V and 9 bases from J; bases unmatched to any gene: 12. Per the germline V gene, CDR1 is SGHVS and CDR2 is FQNEAQ. This CDR3 is 16 amino acids long. The CDR3 DNA sequence: TGTGCCAGCAGCCCTCCACAGGGGGTCTATGGTTCACCCCTCCACCTT. Translating it yields CASSPPQGVYGSPLHL.

This clonotype was seen more than once but under ten times. The genes are TRBV5-6 and TRBJ2-1; D gene ambiguous. Trimming removed 3 bases from V and 0 bases from J, with 16 bases in between. CDR1 is SGHDT, CDR2 YYEEEE, per germline. This CDR3 comprises 17 residues. CDR3 sequence reads: CASSWAGGPDSYNEQFF. Here the CDR3 DNA reads TGTGCCAGCAGCTGGGCCGGTGGCCCCGACTCCTACAATGAGCAGTTCTTC.

There are a few counts of this clonotype. The rearrangement links TRBV11-2 to TRBJ1-2; 8 bases are a match to TRBD1. The CDR3 length is 14 residues. Looked up from germline, CDR1 is SGHAT and CDR2 is FQNNGV. The V and J ends lost 5 bases and 2 bases, in that order; junction bases with no gene match: 4. In DNA, the CDR3 is TGTGCCAGCAGCGGCAGGACAGGGAACTATGGCTACACCTTC. Its protein product is CASSGRTGNYGYTF.

In this sample, this clonotype turned up a few times. The chain has TRBV9 and TRBJ2-5; D is undetermined. Trimming took off 3 bases at V and 0 bases at J, with 6 bases between the two ends. CDR3 size: 13 residues. Germline loops: CDR1 SGDLS, CDR2 YYNGEE. The CDR3 spells CASSATDQETQYF. Here the CDR3 DNA reads TGTGCCAGCAGCGCAACGGACCAAGAGACCCAGTACTTC. The whole variable domain, remainder taken from reference TRBV9 and TRBJ2-5, is DSGVTQTPKHLITATGQRVTLRCSPRSGDLSVYWYQQSLDQGLQFLIQYYNGEERAKGNILERFSAQQFPDLHSELNLSSLELGDSALYFCASSATDQETQYFGPGTRLLVL.

This clonotype was seen only a few times. The chain carries TRBV20-1 and TRBJ1-5; TRBD1 is a possible D gene (5 bases). The CDR3 consists of 14 residues. Germline V gene data show CDR1 as DFQATT and CDR2 as SNEGSKA (reference sequence). The V end lost 6 bases, the J end lost 0 bases, and 12 bases lay between the germline ends. The CDR3 nucleotides are TGCAGTGCACTGGGACTCATTAGCAATCAGCCCCAGCATTTT. This codes for CSALGLISNQPQHF.

The J gene is TRBJ2-3, the V gene TRBV9; TRBD2 agrees at 11 bases. The CDR3 spans 18 residues. The J segment lost 1 base and the V segment lost 3 bases, leaving 10 bases of the junction unmatched. CDR1 is SGDLS, CDR2 YYNGEE, per germline. The chain's CDR3 is CASSATLAGGSGTDTQYF. CDR3 sequence (DNA): TGTGCCAGCAGCGCTACGTTAGCGGGAGGGTCGGGCACAGATACGCAGTATTTT. Filled out from reference TRBV9 and TRBJ2-3, the complete variable domain reads DSGVTQTPKHLITATGQRVTLRCSPRSGDLSVYWYQQSLDQGLQFLIQYYNGEERAKGNILERFSAQQFPDLHSELNLSSLELGDSALYFCASSATLAGGSGTDTQYFGPGTRLTVL.

The CDR3 coding sequence is TGTGCCAGCAGGCGTGGACTAGCGGGATTCGATGAGCAGTTCTTC. It encodes CASRRGLAGFDEQFF. This chain links TRBV7-2 with TRBJ2-1; TRBD2 agrees at 12 bases. Germline assignment: CDR1 SGHTA and CDR2 FQGNSA. The CDR3 contains 15 residues. The trim removed 6 bases at V and 8 bases at J, leaving 8 bases unmatched.

This clonotype has just a few counts. This CDR3 reads CASSPNSGQVEQFF. The CDR3 DNA reads TGTGCCAGCAGCCCCAACTCTGGACAGGTTGAGCAGTTCTTC. The rearrangement joins TRBV4-2 to TRBJ2-1; 7 nucleotides align to TRBD1. The ends lost 4 bases at V and 9 bases at J; junction bases unmatched: 9. The CDR3 runs 14 residues. Germline values: CDR1 LGHNA, CDR2 YNFKEQ.

This clonotype was seen only a few times. The rearrangement uses TRBV7-2 and TRBJ2-7, with TRBD2 identical over 9 bases. J lost 3 bases, V lost 5 bases, and 8 bases had no gene match. The V gene's germline CDR1 is SGHTA and CDR2 FQGNSA. This CDR3 contains 15 residues. CDR3 amino acids: CASSPLSGSGYEQYF. CDR3 coding DNA: TGTGCCAGCAGCCCTCTTAGCGGGAGCGGCTACGAGCAGTACTTC.

The rearrangement uses TRBV24-1 and TRBJ2-5, with 9 bases identical to TRBD1. Germline V gives CDR1 KGHDR, CDR2 SFDVKD. Trimming cost V 3 bases and J 4 bases; bases outside gene matches: 8. The CDR3 totals 16 residues. The CDR3 DNA reads as TGTGCCACCAGTGATCCGGACAGGGGAATCATAGAGACCCAGTACTTC. Amino acid sequence: CATSDPDRGIIETQYF.

This clonotype has just a few counts. This chain's CDR3 is CASSLAGASNEQYF. CDR3 coding DNA: TGTGCCAGCAGCTTAGCGGGGGCTAGCAACGAGCAGTACTTC. The genes are TRBV11-2 and TRBJ2-7, with D tentatively TRBD1 or TRBD2 (6 bases each). This CDR3 contains 14 residues. Trimming removed 1 base from V and 5 bases from J, with 12 bases in between. Per the germline V gene, CDR1 is SGHAT and CDR2 is FQNNGV.

This clonotype was seen only a few times. The rearrangement uses TRBV19 and TRBJ2-3, with a possible D match to TRBD2 (5 bases). Looked up from germline, CDR1 is LNHDA and CDR2 is SQIVND (reference sequence). V dropped 3 bases and J dropped 0 bases, with 13 bases sitting between them. The CDR3 spans 16 residues. The CDR3 here is CASSIPGGSSTDTQYF. The CDR3 bases are TGTGCCAGTAGTATTCCCGGCGGGTCTAGCACAGATACGCAGTATTTT.

The rearrangement joins TRBV12-3 or TRBV12-4 to TRBJ1-1, with D maybe TRBD1 (5 bases). This CDR3 comprises 13 residues. V lost 5 bases and J 4 bases, leaving 11 bases between the germline ends. CDR3 protein: CASSRGESTEAFF. The CDR3 coding sequence is TGTGCCAGCAGTCGAGGGGAAAGCACTGAAGCTTTCTTT.

This rearrangement joins TRBV2 to TRBJ1-2; the D is unclear. V was clipped by 2 bases and J by 6 bases, with 10 bases between them. CDR1 and CDR2 (germline): SNHLY, FYNNEI. CDR3 length: 13 residues. The CDR3 DNA reads as TGTGCCAGCAGTGAATCCGTGGGTAATGGCTACACCTTC. Its translation: CASSESVGNGYTF.

In this sample, this clonotype turned up many times. This chain uses TRBV11-2 with TRBJ2-2; TRBD1 might be the D (5 bases). Between the trimmed V and J ends, which lost 2 bases and 8 bases, there was a span of 9 bases. This CDR3 has 13 residues. The germline CDR1 and CDR2 sequences are SGHAT and FQNNGV. The DNA for the CDR3 is TGTGCCAGCAGCTTATCAGGGATAGGGGAGCTGTTTTTT. Amino acids: CASSLSGIGELFF.

There are a few counts of this clonotype. The chain recombines TRBV28 with TRBJ1-2; D gene ambiguous. The CDR3 is 15 residues long. In germline, CDR1 is MDHEN, CDR2 SYDVKM. Trimming left V 7 bases short and J 5 bases short, with 20 bases between. The CDR3 nucleotides read TGTGCCAGCACCCCCCGAGGGTTGGAGGTATATGGCTACACCTTC. This gives the protein CASTPRGLEVYGYTF.

In this sample, this clonotype turned up many times. The chain uses TRBV9 and TRBJ2-2; 9 positions match TRBD1. V lost 4 bases, J lost 4 bases, and 8 bases stayed unmatched. This CDR3 is built from 16 residues. CDR1 and CDR2 (germline): SGDLS, YYNGEE. Here the CDR3 DNA reads TGTGCCAGCAGCTCGACCGGGACAGGGTTCACCGGGGAGCTGTTTTTT. Translated, it gives CASSSTGTGFTGELFF.